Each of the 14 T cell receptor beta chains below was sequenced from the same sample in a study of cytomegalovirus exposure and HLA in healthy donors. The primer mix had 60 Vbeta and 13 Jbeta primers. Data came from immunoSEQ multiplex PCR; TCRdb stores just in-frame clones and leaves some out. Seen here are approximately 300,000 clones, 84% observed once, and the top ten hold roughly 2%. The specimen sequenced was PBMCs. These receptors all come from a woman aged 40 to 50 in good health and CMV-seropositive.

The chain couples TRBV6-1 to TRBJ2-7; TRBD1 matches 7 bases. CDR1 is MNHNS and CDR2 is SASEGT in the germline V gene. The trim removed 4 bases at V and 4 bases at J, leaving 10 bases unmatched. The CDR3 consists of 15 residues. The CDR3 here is CASSGPGQRTYEQYF. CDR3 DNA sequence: TGTGCCAGCAGTGGTCCGGGACAGCGAACTTACGAGCAGTACTTC.

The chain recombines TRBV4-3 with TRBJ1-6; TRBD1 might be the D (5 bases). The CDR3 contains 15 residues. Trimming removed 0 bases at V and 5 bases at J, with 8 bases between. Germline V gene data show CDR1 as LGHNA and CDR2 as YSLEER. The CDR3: CASSQDDSNNSPLHF. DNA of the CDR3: TGCGCCAGCAGCCAAGATGACAGTAATAATTCACCCCTCCACTTT.

CDR3 sequence: CASSAQGRSYGYTF. CDR3 DNA: TGTGCCAGCAGTGCTCAGGGCCGCTCCTATGGCTACACCTTC. The chain joins TRBV25-1 to TRBJ1-2, with D possibly being TRBD1 (5 bases). Germline V gene sequence: CDR1 MGHDK, CDR2 SYGVNS. The CDR3 runs 14 residues. Trimming pared 4 bases from V and 4 bases from J, leaving 13 bases between.

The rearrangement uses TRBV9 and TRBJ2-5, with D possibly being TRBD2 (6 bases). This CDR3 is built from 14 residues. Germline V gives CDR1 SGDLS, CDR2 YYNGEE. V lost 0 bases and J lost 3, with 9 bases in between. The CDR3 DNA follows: TGTGCCAGCAGCGTAGACGGGGGAAAAGAGACCCAGTACTTC. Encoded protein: CASSVDGGKETQYF.

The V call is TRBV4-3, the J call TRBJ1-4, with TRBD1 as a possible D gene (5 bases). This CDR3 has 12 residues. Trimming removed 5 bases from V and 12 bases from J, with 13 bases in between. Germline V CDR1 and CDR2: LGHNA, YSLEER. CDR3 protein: CASSGTPGELFF. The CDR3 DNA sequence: TGCGCCAGCAGCGGAACCCCGGGGGAACTGTTTTTT.

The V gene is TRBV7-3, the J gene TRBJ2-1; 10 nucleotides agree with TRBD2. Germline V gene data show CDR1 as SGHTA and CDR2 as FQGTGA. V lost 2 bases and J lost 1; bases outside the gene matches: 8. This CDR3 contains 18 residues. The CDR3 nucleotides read TGTGCCAGCAGCTTATTAGCGGGAGGAGGGGGGTCCTACAATGAGCAGTTCTTC. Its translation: CASSLLAGGGGSYNEQFF.

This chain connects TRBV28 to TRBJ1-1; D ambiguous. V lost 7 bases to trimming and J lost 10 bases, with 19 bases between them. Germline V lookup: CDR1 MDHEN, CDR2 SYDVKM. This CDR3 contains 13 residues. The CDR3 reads CASKELPPKAAFF. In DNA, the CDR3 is TGTGCCAGCAAGGAGCTCCCACCGAAGGCAGCTTTCTTT.

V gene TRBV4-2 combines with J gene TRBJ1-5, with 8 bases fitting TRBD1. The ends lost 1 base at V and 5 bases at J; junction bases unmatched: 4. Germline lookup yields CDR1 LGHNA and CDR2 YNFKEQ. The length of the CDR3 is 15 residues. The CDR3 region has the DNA TGTGCCAGCAGCCAAGGGACAGGGTATTATCAGCCCCAGCATTTT. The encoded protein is CASSQGTGYYQPQHF.

The CDR3 bases are TGTGCCAGCAGCTTAGTGACAGGGGCCAAATCCTACGAGCAGTACTTC. Its translation: CASSLVTGAKSYEQYF. The rearrangement uses TRBV7-9 and TRBJ2-7, with TRBD1 matching over 8 bases. Germline V gives CDR1 SEHNR, CDR2 FQNEAQ (reference sequence). CDR3 size: 16 residues. V dropped 1 base and J dropped 1; count of bases not matched to a gene: 6.

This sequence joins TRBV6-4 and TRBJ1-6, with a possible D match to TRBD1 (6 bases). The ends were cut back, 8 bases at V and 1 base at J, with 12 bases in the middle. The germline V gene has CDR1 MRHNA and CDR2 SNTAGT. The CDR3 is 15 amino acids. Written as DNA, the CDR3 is TGTGCCAGCCCTAACAGGGCTTCCTATAATTCACCCCTCCACTTT. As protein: CASPNRASYNSPLHF.

The CDR3 reads CASSLEWRLGQYF. As DNA, the CDR3 is TGTGCCAGCAGCCTGGAGTGGCGGCTGGGGCAGTACTTC. This chain joins TRBV7-2 and TRBJ2-7; no clear D gene. V shed 5 bases and J shed 9 bases, with 17 bases lying between them. This CDR3 is built from 13 residues. From germline, CDR1 is SGHTA and CDR2 FQGNSA.

The CDR3 DNA follows: TGCGCCAGCAGCCAAGATTTGGGGCTCGTCAAAGGGGGGGTGATCCAGCCCCAGCATTTT. It codes for CASSQDLGLVKGGVIQPQHF. This sequence joins TRBV4-3 and TRBJ1-5; weak D call: TRBD1 (6 bases). The V gene lost 0 bases and the J gene lost 7 bases, with 28 bases spanning the gap. Germline CDR1 reads LGHNA; CDR2 reads YSLEER. This CDR3 is built from 20 residues.

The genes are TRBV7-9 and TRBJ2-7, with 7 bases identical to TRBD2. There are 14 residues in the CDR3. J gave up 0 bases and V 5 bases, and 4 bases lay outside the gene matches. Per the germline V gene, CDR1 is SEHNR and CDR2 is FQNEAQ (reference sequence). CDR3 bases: TGTGCCAGCAGCGAGCGGACTAGCTCCTACGAGCAGTACTTC. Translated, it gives CASSERTSSYEQYF. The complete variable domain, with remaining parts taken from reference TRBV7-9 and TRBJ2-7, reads DTGVSQNPRHKITKRGQNVTFRCDPISEHNRLYWYRQTLGQGPEFLTYFQNEAQLEKSRLLSDRFSAERPKGSFSTLEIQRTEQGDSAMYLCASSERTSSYEQYFGPGTRLTVT.

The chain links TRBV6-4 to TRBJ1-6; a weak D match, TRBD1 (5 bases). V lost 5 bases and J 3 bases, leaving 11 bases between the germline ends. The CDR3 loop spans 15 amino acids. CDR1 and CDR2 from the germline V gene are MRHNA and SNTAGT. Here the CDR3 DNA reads TGTGCCAGCAGTCCAGGGTCCGGCTATAATTCACCCCTCCACTTT. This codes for CASSPGSGYNSPLHF.